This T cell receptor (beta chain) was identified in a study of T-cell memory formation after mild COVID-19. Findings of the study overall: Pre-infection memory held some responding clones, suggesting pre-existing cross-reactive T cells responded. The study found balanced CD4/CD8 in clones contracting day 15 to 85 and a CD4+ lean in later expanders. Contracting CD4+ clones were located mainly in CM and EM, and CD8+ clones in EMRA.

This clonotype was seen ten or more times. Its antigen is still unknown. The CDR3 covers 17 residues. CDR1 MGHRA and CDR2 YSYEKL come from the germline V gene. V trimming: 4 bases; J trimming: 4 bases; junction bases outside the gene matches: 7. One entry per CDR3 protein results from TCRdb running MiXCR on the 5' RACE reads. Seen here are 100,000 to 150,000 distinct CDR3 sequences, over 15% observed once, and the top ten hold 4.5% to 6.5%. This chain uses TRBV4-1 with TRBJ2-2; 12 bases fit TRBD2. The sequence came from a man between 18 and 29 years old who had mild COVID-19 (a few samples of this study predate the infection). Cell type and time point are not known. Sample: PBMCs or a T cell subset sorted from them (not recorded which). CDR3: CASSLYSSGGGTGELFF. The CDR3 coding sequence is TGCGCCAGCAGCCTATACTCTAGCGGGGGGGGCACCGGGGAGCTGTTTTTT.